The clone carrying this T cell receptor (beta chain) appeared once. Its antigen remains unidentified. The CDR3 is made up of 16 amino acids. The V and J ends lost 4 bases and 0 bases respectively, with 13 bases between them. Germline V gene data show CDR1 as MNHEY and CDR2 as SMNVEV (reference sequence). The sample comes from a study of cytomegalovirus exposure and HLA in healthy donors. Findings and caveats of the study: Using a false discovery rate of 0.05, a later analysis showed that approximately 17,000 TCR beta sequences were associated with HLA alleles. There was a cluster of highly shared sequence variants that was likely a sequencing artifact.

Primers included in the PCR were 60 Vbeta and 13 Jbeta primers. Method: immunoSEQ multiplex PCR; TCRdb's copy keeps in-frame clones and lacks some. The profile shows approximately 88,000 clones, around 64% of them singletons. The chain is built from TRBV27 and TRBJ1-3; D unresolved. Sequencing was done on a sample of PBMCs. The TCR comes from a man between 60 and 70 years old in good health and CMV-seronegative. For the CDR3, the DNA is TGTGCCAGCAGTTCCCTACAGACGAGCTCTGGAAACACCATATATTTT. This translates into CASSSLQTSSGNTIYF.